The 30 T cell receptor beta chains in this list originate from one sample, sequenced in a study of technical replicates of blood from a few donors. Libraries were prepared by immunoSEQ multiplex PCR; TCRdb keeps only in-frame clonotypes and omits some of them. This sample has around 80,000 clones; more than 85% occur once, and the top ten carry approximately 0.41%. What was sequenced was T cells isolated from PBMCs. These receptors originate from a human donor in good health.

This clone was counted between two and nine times. This chain uses TRBV9 with TRBJ1-1; 7 nucleotides agree with TRBD1. The germline CDR1 and CDR2 sequences are SGDLS and YYNGEE. The CDR3 has 14 residues. The ends lost 0 bases at V and 1 base at J; junction bases unmatched: 0. The chain's CDR3 is CASSVEGANTEAFF. The CDR3 DNA sequence: TGTGCCAGCAGCGTAGAGGGGGCGAACACTGAAGCTTTCTTT.

This clone was seen only a few times. The DNA for the CDR3 is TGTGCCAGCATTAGGACTAGCGGGGACAATGAGCAGTTCTTC. Translated, it gives CASIRTSGDNEQFF. The chain has TRBV2 and TRBJ2-1, with TRBD2 identical over 12 bases. V dropped 7 bases and J dropped 5; count of bases not matched to a gene: 3. The CDR3 has 14 residues. Germline CDR1 and CDR2: SNHLY and FYNNEI. The full variable domain, with the rest looked up from reference TRBV2 and TRBJ2-1, is EPEVTQTPSHQVTQMGQEVILRCVPISNHLYFYWYRQILGQKVEFLVSFYNNEISEKSEIFDDQFSVERPDGSNFTLKIRSTKLEDSAMYFCASIRTSGDNEQFFGPGTRLTVL.

The chain joins TRBV5-6 to TRBJ2-1, with TRBD2 matching 7 bases. Looked up from germline, CDR1 is SGHDT and CDR2 is YYEEEE. Germline trimming cut 1 base from V and 5 bases from J; bases unmatched to any gene: 6. The CDR3 is made up of 15 amino acids. CDR3 coding DNA: TGTGCCAGCAGCTTGTTGACGGGAGGCCACAATGAGCAGTTCTTC. Translating it yields CASSLLTGGHNEQFF.

The chain has TRBV5-4 and TRBJ2-1; 9 nucleotides line up with TRBD2. The CDR3 has 15 amino acids. V was pared by 1 base and J by 2 bases, with 1 base of the junction left unmatched. From germline, CDR1 is SGHNT and CDR2 YYREEE (reference sequence). The CDR3 DNA reads TGTGCCAGCAGCTTGCGGACTAGCGCCTACAATGAGCAGTTCTTC. This encodes CASSLRTSAYNEQFF.

The V call is TRBV7-3, the J call TRBJ2-2; D unclear. The CDR3 contains 13 residues. Germline CDR1 is SGHTA and CDR2 is FQGTGA. Trimming removed 2 bases from V and 5 bases from J, with 6 bases in between. CDR3 residues: CASSLLETGELFF. CDR3 nucleotides: TGTGCCAGCAGCTTATTGGAGACCGGGGAGCTGTTTTTT.

The chain carries TRBV7-9 and TRBJ2-7, with 7 bases fitting TRBD2. Losses at the gene ends were 5 bases for V and 1 base for J; bases not matched to a gene: 8. The CDR3 runs to 15 residues. Germline lookup yields CDR1 SEHNR and CDR2 FQNEAQ (reference sequence). CDR3 sequence: CASSPPSGPSYEQYF. The DNA of the CDR3 is TGTGCCAGCAGCCCTCCTAGCGGTCCTTCCTACGAGCAGTACTTC. The variable domain in full, completed from reference TRBV7-9 and TRBJ2-7, reads DTGVSQNPRHKITKRGQNVTFRCDPISEHNRLYWYRQTLGQGPEFLTYFQNEAQLEKSRLLSDRFSAERPKGSFSTLEIQRTEQGDSAMYLCASSPPSGPSYEQYFGPGTRLTVT.

V is TRBV7-9 and J is TRBJ2-5, with D perhaps TRBD2 (6 bases). The CDR3 has 16 amino acids. Per germline, CDR1 SEHNR and CDR2 FQNEAQ (reference sequence). V was trimmed by 2 bases and J by 2 bases, leaving 15 bases between them. This CDR3 is CASSLSMGGGQETQYF. The CDR3 region has the DNA TGTGCCAGCAGCTTAAGTATGGGAGGAGGGCAAGAGACCCAGTACTTC.

The chain is built from TRBV7-9 and TRBJ1-2; D is perhaps TRBD1 (5 bases). Germline V lookup: CDR1 SEHNR, CDR2 FQNEAQ (reference sequence). V gave up 1 base and J gave up 8 bases, with 11 bases separating them. The CDR3 extends over 13 amino acids. DNA of the CDR3: TGTGCCAGCAGCTTAGACTGGGGGGAAGGCTACACCTTC. It translates to CASSLDWGEGYTF.

This chain connects TRBV5-1 to TRBJ1-1, with D uncertain. There are 15 residues in the CDR3. Germline V gives CDR1 SGHRS, CDR2 YFSETQ. V lost 0 bases and J lost 2, with 11 bases in between. CDR3 amino acids: CASSLVAAGNTEAFF. CDR3 nucleotide sequence: TGCGCCAGCAGCTTGGTAGCCGCTGGCAACACTGAAGCTTTCTTT.

This sequence joins TRBV6-5 and TRBJ2-4; no firm D call. Looked up from germline, CDR1 is MNHEY and CDR2 is SVGAGI. Trimming removed 0 bases from V and 9 bases from J, with 12 bases in between. CDR3 length: 14 residues. The CDR3 sequence: CASSYSAGPGIQYF. CDR3 nucleotide sequence: TGTGCCAGCAGTTACTCGGCAGGTCCAGGCATTCAGTACTTC.

The chain employs TRBV7-8 and TRBJ2-5, with D hard to call. CDR1 and CDR2 from the germline V gene are SGHVS and FQNEAQ. Trimming removed 5 bases from V and 4 bases from J, with 14 bases in between. The CDR3 has 14 residues. DNA for the CDR3: TGTGCCAGCAGCCATTGGTCGTACGGAGAGACCCAGTACTTC. Translating gives CASSHWSYGETQYF.

This rearrangement joins TRBV30 to TRBJ1-4, with D possibly being TRBD1 (6 bases). The germline CDR1 and CDR2 sequences are GTSNPN and SVGIG (reference sequence). This CDR3 spans 20 amino acids. Trimming left V 2 bases short and J 8 bases short, with 33 bases between. Here the CDR3 DNA reads TGTGCCTGGAGTTTCGACGAGAGGTGGACAGAGTTCGGGGTGGGAGAAAAACTGTTTTTT. It is translated as CAWSFDERWTEFGVGEKLFF.

The chain uses TRBV7-2 and TRBJ2-7; D perhaps matches TRBD1 (6 bases). Germline values: CDR1 SGHTA, CDR2 FQGNSA. V lost 1 base and J lost 7, with 8 bases in between. The CDR3 is made up of 12 amino acids. The CDR3 loop is CASSLVRGEQYF. The CDR3 nucleotides are TGTGCCAGCAGCTTAGTCAGGGGTGAGCAGTACTTC.

V gene TRBV11-2 combines with J gene TRBJ2-2; TRBD1 might be the D (7 bases). This CDR3 is 15 amino acids long. Germline V lookup: CDR1 SGHAT, CDR2 FQNNGV. V was clipped by 2 bases and J by 5 bases, with 12 bases between them. CDR3 region: CASSLQGGDTGELFF. CDR3 DNA sequence: TGTGCCAGCAGCTTACAGGGGGGTGATACCGGGGAGCTGTTTTTT.

The chain combines TRBV7-6 with TRBJ2-1; D is ambiguous. The CDR3 contains 17 residues. V was pared by 0 bases and J by 0 bases, with 12 bases between. Germline V CDR1 and CDR2: SGHVS, FNYEAQ. The CDR3 loop reads CASSLAPRYGSYNEQFF. DNA of the CDR3: TGTGCCAGCAGCTTAGCGCCTCGTTACGGCTCCTACAATGAGCAGTTCTTC.

The rearrangement joins TRBV18 to TRBJ1-5, with D tentatively TRBD1 (5 bases). The germline V and J ends were trimmed by 2 bases and 3 bases, with 8 bases remaining between them. This CDR3 has 14 amino acids. The germline CDR1 and CDR2 sequences are KGHSH and LQKENI. CDR3 bases: TGTGCCAGCTCACCATCAGGGAACAATCAGCCCCAGCATTTT. Residues: CASSPSGNNQPQHF. The variable domain in full, with the rest retrieved from reference TRBV18 and TRBJ1-5, is NAGVMQNPRHLVRRRGQEARLRCSPMKGHSHVYWYRQLPEEGLKFMVYLQKENIIDESGMPKERFSAEFPKEGPSILRIQQVVRGDSAAYFCASSPSGNNQPQHFGDGTRLSIL.

This rearrangement joins TRBV6-1 to TRBJ1-1, with TRBD1 matching over 9 bases. Trimming at V came to 10 bases and at J to 1 base, leaving 4 bases not matched to a gene. The CDR3 extends over 13 amino acids. In germline, CDR1 is MNHNS, CDR2 SASEGT. The CDR3 nucleotides read TGTGCCAACGGACAGGGGCCGAACACTGAAGCTTTCTTT. Encoded protein: CANGQGPNTEAFF.

J is TRBJ2-5 and V is TRBV10-1; TRBD2 matches at 7 bases. CDR3 length: 13 residues. CDR1 is WNHNN and CDR2 is SYGVQD in the germline V gene (reference sequence). Unmatched junction bases numbered 4, after V lost 8 bases and J lost 1 base. CDR3 amino acids: CASQPSGQETQYF. For the CDR3, the DNA is TGCGCCAGCCAACCTAGCGGCCAAGAGACCCAGTACTTC.

The rearrangement uses TRBV19 and TRBJ1-3; 8 nucleotides agree with TRBD1. The junction had 7 bases not matched to a gene; V was cut back by 9 bases and J by 3 bases. CDR3 length: 14 residues. The germline gives CDR1 LNHDA, CDR2 SQIVND (reference sequence). Here the CDR3 reads CASLPTGDGNTIYF. The DNA for the CDR3 is TGTGCCAGCCTGCCGACAGGGGATGGAAACACCATATATTTT.

The J gene is TRBJ2-1, the V gene TRBV25-1; tentative D call: TRBD2 (6 bases). Per the germline V gene, CDR1 is MGHDK and CDR2 is SYGVNS. With 7 bases removed from V and 9 bases from J, the gap between germline ends came to 13 bases. The CDR3 consists of 12 residues. Written as DNA, the CDR3 is TGTGCCAGCACCCTTAGCGGTACTGAGCAGTTCTTC. Amino acid sequence: CASTLSGTEQFF.

This chain links TRBV6-5 with TRBJ1-1; unclear D gene. The CDR3 has 14 residues. Trimming pared 1 base from V and 4 bases from J, leaving 10 bases between. CDR1 and CDR2 from the germline V gene are MNHEY and SVGAGI. DNA of the CDR3: TGTGCCAGCAGTTACTTATCGGGTAGCACTGAAGCTTTCTTT. As protein: CASSYLSGSTEAFF.

The rearrangement links TRBV6-6 to TRBJ2-1; the match to TRBD1 covers 8 bases. The length of the CDR3 is 15 residues. V shed 5 bases, J shed 3 bases, and the junction held 6 bases outside the gene matches. The germline gives CDR1 MNHNY, CDR2 SVGAGI (reference sequence). This CDR3 is CASSPTGADYNEQFF. The CDR3 DNA reads as TGTGCCAGCAGTCCGACAGGGGCGGACTACAATGAGCAGTTCTTC.

This chain links TRBV5-1 with TRBJ1-1; D is uncertain. Trimming left V 0 bases short and J 3 bases short, with 6 bases between. The CDR3 consists of 13 residues. The germline V gene encodes CDR1 SGHRS and CDR2 YFSETQ. CDR3 nucleotide sequence: TGCGCCAGCAGCTTGGAATCTTACACTGAAGCTTTCTTT. This gives the protein CASSLESYTEAFF.

V and J are TRBV15 and TRBJ1-4; perhaps TRBD1 as D (5 bases). V lost 4 bases to trimming and J lost 1 base, with 13 bases between them. The CDR3 runs 16 residues. Germline values: CDR1 LNHNV, CDR2 YYDKDF (reference sequence). For the CDR3, the DNA is TGTGCCACCAGCAAGGGGCTAGGGGTAACTAATGAAAAACTGTTTTTT. Translation: CATSKGLGVTNEKLFF.

V is TRBV13 and J is TRBJ2-1, with no clear D. Trimming removed 0 bases at V and 5 bases at J, with 17 bases between. CDR3 length: 17 residues. Germline V gives CDR1 PRHDT, CDR2 FYEKMQ (reference sequence). The CDR3 protein is CASSLGLAPIPHNEQFF. In DNA, the CDR3 is TGTGCCAGCAGCTTAGGCTTGGCTCCCATCCCCCACAATGAGCAGTTCTTC.

This chain uses TRBV7-9 with TRBJ2-7; a weak D match, TRBD1 (6 bases). Trimming stripped 8 bases from V and 2 bases from J, with 10 bases between. Germline V gene lookup returns CDR1 SEHNR and CDR2 FQNEAQ (reference sequence). This CDR3 is 12 amino acids long. CDR3 in DNA: TGTGCCAGCGGGGACACCGCCTACGAGCAGTACTTC. Translated: CASGDTAYEQYF.

The gene calls are TRBV2 and TRBJ2-7, with D unresolved. The CDR3 is made up of 13 amino acids. Trimming removed 2 bases at V and 5 bases at J, with 10 bases between. From germline, CDR1 is SNHLY and CDR2 FYNNEI. CDR3 DNA sequence: TGTGCCAGCAGTGAATTGGCGGCTAACGAGCAGTACTTC. This codes for CASSELAANEQYF. Filled out from reference TRBV2 and TRBJ2-7, the complete variable domain reads EPEVTQTPSHQVTQMGQEVILRCVPISNHLYFYWYRQILGQKVEFLVSFYNNEISEKSEIFDDQFSVERPDGSNFTLKIRSTKLEDSAMYFCASSELAANEQYFGPGTRLTVT.

The chain has TRBV27 and TRBJ2-2; TRBD2 aligns across 12 bases. The CDR3 runs to 16 residues. V trimming: 6 bases; J trimming: 5 bases; junction bases outside the gene matches: 7. Germline CDR1 reads MNHEY; CDR2 reads SMNVEV (reference sequence). This CDR3 is CASSILLAGGTGELFF. The CDR3 DNA reads TGTGCCAGCAGCATCCTACTAGCGGGAGGTACCGGGGAGCTGTTTTTT.

The genes are TRBV28 and TRBJ2-7, with D tentatively TRBD1 (5 bases). CDR3 length: 16 amino acids. V was shortened by 6 bases and J by 0 bases, with 18 bases between the two germline ends. Germline CDR1 is MDHEN and CDR2 is SYDVKM. This CDR3 is CASSPQFDSSSYEQYF. The CDR3 DNA follows: TGTGCCAGCAGCCCCCAATTCGACAGTAGCTCCTACGAGCAGTACTTC.

The CDR3 loop is CASSLAEGLGYEQYF. In DNA, the CDR3 is TGTGCCAGCAGCCTTGCAGAGGGACTAGGCTACGAGCAGTACTTC. The chain recombines TRBV13 with TRBJ2-7; 8 nucleotides match TRBD2. Looked up from germline, CDR1 is PRHDT and CDR2 is FYEKMQ (reference sequence). The CDR3 is 15 residues long. J gave up 3 bases and V 5 bases, and 9 bases lay outside the gene matches.